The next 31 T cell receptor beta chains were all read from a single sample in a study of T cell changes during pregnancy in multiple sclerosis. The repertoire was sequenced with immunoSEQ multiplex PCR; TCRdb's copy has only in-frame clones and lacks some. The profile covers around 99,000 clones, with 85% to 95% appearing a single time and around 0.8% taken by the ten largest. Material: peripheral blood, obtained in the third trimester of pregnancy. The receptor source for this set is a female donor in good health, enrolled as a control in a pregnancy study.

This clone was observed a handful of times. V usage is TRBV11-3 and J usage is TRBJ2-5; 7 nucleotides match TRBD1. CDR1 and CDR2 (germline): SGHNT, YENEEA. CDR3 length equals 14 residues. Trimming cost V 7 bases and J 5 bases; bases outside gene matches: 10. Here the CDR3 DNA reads TGTGCCAGCACCCTGCGACAGGGATGGGAGACCCAGTACTTC. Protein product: CASTLRQGWETQYF.

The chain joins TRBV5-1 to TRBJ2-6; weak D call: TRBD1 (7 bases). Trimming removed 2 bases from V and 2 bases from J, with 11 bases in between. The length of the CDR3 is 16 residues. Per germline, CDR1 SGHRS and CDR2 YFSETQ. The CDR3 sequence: CASSFGGGTGANVLTF. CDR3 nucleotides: TGCGCCAGCAGCTTCGGAGGGGGCACTGGGGCCAACGTCCTGACTTTC.

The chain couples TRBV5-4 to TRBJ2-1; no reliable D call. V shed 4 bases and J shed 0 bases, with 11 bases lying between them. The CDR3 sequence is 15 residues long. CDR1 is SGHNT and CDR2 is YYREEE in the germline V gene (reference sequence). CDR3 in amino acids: CASSVTESSYNEQFF. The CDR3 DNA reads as TGTGCCAGCAGCGTGACTGAAAGCTCCTACAATGAGCAGTTCTTC.

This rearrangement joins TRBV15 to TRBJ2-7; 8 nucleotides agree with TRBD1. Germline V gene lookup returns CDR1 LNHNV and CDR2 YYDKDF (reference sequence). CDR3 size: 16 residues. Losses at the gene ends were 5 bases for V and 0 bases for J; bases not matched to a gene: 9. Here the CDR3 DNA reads TGTGCCACCAGCCCGCGGACAGGGCGTAACTCCTACGAGCAGTACTTC. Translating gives CATSPRTGRNSYEQYF. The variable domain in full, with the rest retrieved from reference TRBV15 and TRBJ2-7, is DAMVIQNPRYQVTQFGKPVTLSCSQTLNHNVMYWYQQKSSQAPKLLFHYYDKDFNNEADTPDNFQSRRPNTSFCFLDIRSPGLGDTAMYLCATSPRTGRNSYEQYFGPGTRLTVT.

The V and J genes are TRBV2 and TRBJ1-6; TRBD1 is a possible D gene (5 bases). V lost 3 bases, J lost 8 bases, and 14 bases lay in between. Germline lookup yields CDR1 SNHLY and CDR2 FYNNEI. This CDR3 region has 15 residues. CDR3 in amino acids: CASSEPGYVDSPLHF. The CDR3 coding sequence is TGTGCCAGCAGTGAGCCAGGGTACGTGGATTCACCCCTCCACTTT.

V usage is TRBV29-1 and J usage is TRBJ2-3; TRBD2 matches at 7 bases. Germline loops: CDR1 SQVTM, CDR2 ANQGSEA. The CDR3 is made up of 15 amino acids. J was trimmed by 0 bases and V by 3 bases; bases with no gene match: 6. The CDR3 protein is CSVEGAGTSTDTQYF. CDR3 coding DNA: TGCAGCGTTGAGGGAGCGGGGACTAGCACAGATACGCAGTATTTT.

CDR3 DNA: TGTGCCTGGAGGGGCGGGGGGGCCGCAGATACGCAGTATTTT. This sequence encodes CAWRGGGAADTQYF. This rearrangement joins TRBV30 to TRBJ2-3; 9 nucleotides align to TRBD2. Germline V gene data show CDR1 as GTSNPN and CDR2 as SVGIG (reference sequence). Trimming removed 3 bases from V and 4 bases from J; junction bases left unmatched: 5. This CDR3 spans 14 amino acids.

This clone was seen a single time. This CDR3 reads CASSPDRGRVQNTEAFF. Here the CDR3 DNA reads TGTGCCAGCAGCCCCGACAGGGGGCGAGTTCAGAACACTGAAGCTTTCTTT. The gene calls are TRBV7-2 and TRBJ1-1; 10 nucleotides agree with TRBD1. V lost 5 bases and J lost 1; bases outside the gene matches: 10. The V gene's germline CDR1 is SGHTA and CDR2 FQGNSA. CDR3 length: 17 residues.

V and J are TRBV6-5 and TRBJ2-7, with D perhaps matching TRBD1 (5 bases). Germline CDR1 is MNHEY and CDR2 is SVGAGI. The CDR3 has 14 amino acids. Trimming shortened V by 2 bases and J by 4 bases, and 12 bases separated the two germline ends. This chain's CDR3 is CASSYLGPRYEQYF. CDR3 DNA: TGTGCCAGCAGTTACCTGGGGCCAAGGTACGAGCAGTACTTC.

The CDR3 loop is CASSSLRTGTEQYF. The CDR3 DNA follows: TGTGCCAGCAGCTCGCTTAGGACAGGGACCGAGCAGTACTTC. The genes are TRBV7-8 and TRBJ2-7, with 8 bases matching TRBD1. Germline CDR1 SGHVS, CDR2 FQNEAQ. The CDR3 consists of 14 residues. Trimming removed 4 bases from V and 6 bases from J; junction bases left unmatched: 8.

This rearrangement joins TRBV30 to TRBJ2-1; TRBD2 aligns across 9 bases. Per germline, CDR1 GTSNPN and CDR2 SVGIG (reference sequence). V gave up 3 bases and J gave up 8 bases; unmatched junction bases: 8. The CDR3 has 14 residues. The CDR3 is CAWRGAGLADEQFF. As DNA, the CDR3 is TGTGCCTGGAGGGGAGCGGGACTAGCCGATGAGCAGTTCTTC.

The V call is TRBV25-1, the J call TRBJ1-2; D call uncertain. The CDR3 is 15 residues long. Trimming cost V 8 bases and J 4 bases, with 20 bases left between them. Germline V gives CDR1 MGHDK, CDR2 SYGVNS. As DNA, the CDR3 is TGTGCCAGCCGAGGAGTCCCCTCGGCGAGCTATGGCTACACCTTC. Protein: CASRGVPSASYGYTF.

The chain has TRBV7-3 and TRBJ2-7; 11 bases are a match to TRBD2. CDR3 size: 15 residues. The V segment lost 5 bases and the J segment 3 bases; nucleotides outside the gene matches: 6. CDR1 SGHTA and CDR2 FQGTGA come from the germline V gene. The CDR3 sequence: CASSQGLAGIYEQYF. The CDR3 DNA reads TGTGCCAGCAGCCAAGGACTAGCGGGCATCTACGAGCAGTACTTC.

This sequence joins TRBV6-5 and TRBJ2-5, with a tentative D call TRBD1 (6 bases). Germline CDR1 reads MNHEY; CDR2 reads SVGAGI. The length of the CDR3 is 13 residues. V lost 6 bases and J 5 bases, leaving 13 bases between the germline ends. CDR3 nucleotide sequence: TGTGCCAGCAGCCGACAGGCTAGGGAGACCCAGTACTTC. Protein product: CASSRQARETQYF.

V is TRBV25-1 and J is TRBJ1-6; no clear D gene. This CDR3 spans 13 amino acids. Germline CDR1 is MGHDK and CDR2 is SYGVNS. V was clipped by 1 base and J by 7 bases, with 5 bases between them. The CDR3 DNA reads TGTGCCAGCAGTGAATCGGGAAATTCACCCCTCCACTTT. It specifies CASSESGNSPLHF.

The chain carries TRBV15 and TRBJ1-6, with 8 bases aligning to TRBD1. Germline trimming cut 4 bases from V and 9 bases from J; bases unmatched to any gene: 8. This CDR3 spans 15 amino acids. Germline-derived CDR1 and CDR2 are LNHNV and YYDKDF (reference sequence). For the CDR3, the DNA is TGTGCCACCAGCATCATGCGACAGGGGACTTCACCCCTCCACTTT. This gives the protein CATSIMRQGTSPLHF.

CDR3 amino acids: CASSVQQGANNSPLHF. The DNA for the CDR3 is TGTGCCAGTAGTGTTCAACAGGGGGCTAATAATTCACCCCTCCACTTT. V usage is TRBV19 and J usage is TRBJ1-6; TRBD1 aligns across 9 bases. V shed 5 bases and J 5 bases; nucleotides not matched to a gene: 7. CDR1 and CDR2 (germline): LNHDA, SQIVND (reference sequence). CDR3 length: 16 residues. Looking up the rest from reference TRBV19 and TRBJ1-6 gives the full variable domain: DGGITQSPKYLFRKEGQNVTLSCEQNLNHDAMYWYRQDPGQGLRLIYYSQIVNDFQKGDIAEGYSVSREKKESFPLTVTSAQKNPTAFYLCASSVQQGANNSPLHFGNGTRLTVT.

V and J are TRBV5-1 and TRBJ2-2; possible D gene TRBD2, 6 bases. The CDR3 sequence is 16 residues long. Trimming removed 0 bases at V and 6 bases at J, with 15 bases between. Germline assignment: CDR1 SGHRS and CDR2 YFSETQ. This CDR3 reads CASSLDPTRGAGELFF. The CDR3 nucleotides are TGCGCCAGCAGCTTGGACCCGACTAGGGGCGCCGGGGAGCTGTTTTTT.

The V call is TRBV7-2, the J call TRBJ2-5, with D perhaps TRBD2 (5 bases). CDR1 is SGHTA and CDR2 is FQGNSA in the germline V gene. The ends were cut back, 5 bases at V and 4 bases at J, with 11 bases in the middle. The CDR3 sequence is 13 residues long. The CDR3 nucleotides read TGTGCCAGCAGCCCGAGGGCGGGAGAGACCCAGTACTTC. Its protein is CASSPRAGETQYF.

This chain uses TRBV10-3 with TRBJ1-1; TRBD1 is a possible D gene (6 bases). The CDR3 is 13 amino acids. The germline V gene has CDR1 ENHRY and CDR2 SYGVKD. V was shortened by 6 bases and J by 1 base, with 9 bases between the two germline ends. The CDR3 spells CAIRTGRNTEAFF. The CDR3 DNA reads TGTGCCATCAGGACAGGTCGGAACACTGAAGCTTTCTTT.

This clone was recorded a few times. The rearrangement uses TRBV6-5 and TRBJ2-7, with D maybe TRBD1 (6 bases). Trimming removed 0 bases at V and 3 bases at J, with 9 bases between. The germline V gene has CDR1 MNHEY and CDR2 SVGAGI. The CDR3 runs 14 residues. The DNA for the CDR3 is TGTGCCAGCAGTTACTCCCAGGGGATCTACGAGCAGTACTTC. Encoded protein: CASSYSQGIYEQYF.

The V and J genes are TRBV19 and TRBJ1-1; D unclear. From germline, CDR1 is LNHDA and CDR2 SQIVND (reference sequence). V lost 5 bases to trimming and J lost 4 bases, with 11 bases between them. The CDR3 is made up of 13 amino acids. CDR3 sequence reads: CASSPRVGTEAFF. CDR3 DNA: TGTGCCAGTAGTCCGCGGGTAGGCACTGAAGCTTTCTTT.

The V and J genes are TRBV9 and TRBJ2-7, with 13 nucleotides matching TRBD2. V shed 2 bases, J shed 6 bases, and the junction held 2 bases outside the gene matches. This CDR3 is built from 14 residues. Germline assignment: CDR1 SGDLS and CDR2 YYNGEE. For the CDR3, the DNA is TGTGCCAGCAGCGTGGGACTAGCGGGGCGCGAGCAGTACTTC. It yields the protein CASSVGLAGREQYF.

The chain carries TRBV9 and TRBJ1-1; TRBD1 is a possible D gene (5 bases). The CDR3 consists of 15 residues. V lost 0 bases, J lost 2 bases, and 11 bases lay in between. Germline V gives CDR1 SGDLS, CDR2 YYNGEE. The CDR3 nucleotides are TGTGCCAGCAGCGTAGGGGGCGGAAGAAACACTGAAGCTTTCTTT. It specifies CASSVGGGRNTEAFF.

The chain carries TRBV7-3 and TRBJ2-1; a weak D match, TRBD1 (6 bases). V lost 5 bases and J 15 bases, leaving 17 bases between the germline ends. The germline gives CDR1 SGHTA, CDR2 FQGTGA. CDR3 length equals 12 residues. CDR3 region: CASSESGTNMFF. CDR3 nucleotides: TGTGCCAGCAGCGAATCCGGGACAAATATGTTCTTC. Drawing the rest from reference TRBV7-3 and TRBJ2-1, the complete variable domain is GAGVSQTPSNKVTEKGKYVELRCDPISGHTALYWYRQSLGQGPEFLIYFQGTGAADDSGLPNDRFFAVRPEGSVSTLKIQRTERGDSAVYLCASSESGTNMFFGPGTRLTVL.

The CDR3 region has the DNA TGTGCCTGGAGTAAGAACAGGCCCTTGAACACTGAAGCTTTCTTT. Protein product: CAWSKNRPLNTEAFF. The V call is TRBV30, the J call TRBJ1-1; the D gene is possibly TRBD1 (5 bases). Germline loops: CDR1 GTSNPN, CDR2 SVGIG (reference sequence). Between the trimmed V and J ends, which lost 2 bases and 0 bases, there was a span of 13 bases. CDR3 length: 15 residues. Full variable domain (outside the CDR3, taken from reference TRBV30 and TRBJ1-1): SQTIHQWPATLVQPVGSPLSLECTVEGTSNPNLYWYRQAAGRGLQLLFYSVGIGQISSEVPQNLSASRPQDRQFILSSKKLLLSDSGFYLCAWSKNRPLNTEAFFGQGTRLTVV.

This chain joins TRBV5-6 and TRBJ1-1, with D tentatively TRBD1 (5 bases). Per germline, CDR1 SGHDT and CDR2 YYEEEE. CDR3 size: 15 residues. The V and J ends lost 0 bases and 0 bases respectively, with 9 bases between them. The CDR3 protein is CASSLAAGMNTEAFF. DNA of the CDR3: TGTGCCAGCAGCTTGGCGGCAGGGATGAACACTGAAGCTTTCTTT.

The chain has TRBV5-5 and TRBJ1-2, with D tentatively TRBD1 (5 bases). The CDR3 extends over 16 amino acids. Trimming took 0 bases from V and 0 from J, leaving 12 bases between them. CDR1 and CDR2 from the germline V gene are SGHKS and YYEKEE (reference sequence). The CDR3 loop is CASSLDLGLANYGYTF. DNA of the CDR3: TGTGCCAGCAGCTTGGATTTGGGACTAGCTAACTATGGCTACACCTTC.

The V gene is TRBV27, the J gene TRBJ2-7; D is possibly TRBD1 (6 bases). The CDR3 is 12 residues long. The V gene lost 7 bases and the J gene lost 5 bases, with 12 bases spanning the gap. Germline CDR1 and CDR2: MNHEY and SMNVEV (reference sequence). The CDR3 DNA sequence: TGTGCCAGCATTCAACAGGGCCACGAGCAGTACTTC. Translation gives CASIQQGHEQYF.

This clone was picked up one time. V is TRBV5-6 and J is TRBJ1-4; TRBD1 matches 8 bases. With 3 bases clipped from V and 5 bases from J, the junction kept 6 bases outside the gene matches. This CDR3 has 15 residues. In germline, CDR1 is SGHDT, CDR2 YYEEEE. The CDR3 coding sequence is TGTGCCAGCAGCTGGGGGGGGACAGGCAATGAAAAACTGTTTTTT. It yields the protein CASSWGGTGNEKLFF.

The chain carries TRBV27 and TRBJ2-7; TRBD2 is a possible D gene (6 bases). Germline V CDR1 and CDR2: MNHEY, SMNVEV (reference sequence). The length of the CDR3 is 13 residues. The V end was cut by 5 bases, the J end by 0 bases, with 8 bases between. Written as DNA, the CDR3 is TGTGCCAGCAGTCCCGGGAGCTCCTACGAGCAGTACTTC. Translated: CASSPGSSYEQYF.